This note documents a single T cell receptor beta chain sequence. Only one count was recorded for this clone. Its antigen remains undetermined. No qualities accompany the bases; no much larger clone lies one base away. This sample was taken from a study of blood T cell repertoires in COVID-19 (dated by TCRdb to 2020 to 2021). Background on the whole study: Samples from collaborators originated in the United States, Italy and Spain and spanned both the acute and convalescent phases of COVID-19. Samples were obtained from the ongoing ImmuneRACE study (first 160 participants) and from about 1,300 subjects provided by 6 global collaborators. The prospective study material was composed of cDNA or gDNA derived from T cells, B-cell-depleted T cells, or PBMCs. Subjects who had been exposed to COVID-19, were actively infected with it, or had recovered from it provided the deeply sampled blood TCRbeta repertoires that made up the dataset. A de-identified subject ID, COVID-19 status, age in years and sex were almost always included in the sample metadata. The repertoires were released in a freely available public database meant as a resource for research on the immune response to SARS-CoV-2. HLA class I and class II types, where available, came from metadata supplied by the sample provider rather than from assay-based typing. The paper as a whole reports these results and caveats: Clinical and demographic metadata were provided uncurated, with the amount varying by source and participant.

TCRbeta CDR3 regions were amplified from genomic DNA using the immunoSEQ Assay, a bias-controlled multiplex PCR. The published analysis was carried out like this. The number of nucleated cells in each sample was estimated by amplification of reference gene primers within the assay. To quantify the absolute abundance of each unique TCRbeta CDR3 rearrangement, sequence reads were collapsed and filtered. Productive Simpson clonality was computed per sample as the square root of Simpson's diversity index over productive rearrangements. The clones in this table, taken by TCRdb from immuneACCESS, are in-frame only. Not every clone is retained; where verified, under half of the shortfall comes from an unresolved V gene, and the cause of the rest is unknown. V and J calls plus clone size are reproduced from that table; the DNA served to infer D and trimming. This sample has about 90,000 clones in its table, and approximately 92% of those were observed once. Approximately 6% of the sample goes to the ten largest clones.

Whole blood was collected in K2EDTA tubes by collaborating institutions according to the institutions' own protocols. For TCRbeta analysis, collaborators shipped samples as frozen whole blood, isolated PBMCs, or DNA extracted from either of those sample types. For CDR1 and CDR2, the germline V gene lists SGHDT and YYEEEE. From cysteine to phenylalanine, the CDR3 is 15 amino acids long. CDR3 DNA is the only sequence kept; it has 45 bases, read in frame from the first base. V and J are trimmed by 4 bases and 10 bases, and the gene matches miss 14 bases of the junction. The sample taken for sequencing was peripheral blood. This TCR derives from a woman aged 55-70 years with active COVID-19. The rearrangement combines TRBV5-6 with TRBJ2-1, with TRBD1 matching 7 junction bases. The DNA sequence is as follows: TGTGCCAGCAGCCCAACCCGGGACAGCCTATCCGAGCAGTTCTTC. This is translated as CASSPTRDSLSEQFF.